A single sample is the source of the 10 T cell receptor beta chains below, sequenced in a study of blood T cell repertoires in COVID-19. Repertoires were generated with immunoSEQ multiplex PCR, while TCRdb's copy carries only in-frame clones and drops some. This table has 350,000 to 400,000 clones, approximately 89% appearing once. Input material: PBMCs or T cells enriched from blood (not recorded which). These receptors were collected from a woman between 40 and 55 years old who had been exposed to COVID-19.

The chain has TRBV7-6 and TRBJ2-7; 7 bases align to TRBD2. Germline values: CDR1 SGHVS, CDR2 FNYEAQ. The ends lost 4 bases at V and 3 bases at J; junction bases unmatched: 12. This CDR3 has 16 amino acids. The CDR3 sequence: CASSSLTGTTVYEQYF. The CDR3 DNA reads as TGTGCCAGCAGCTCACTAACCGGGACTACCGTCTACGAGCAGTACTTC.

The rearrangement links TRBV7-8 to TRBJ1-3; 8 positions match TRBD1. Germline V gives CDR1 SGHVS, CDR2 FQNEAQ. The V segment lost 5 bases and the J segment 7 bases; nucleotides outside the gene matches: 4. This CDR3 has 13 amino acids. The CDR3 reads CASSPDRVNTIYF. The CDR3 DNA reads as TGTGCCAGCAGCCCGGACAGGGTTAACACCATATATTTT. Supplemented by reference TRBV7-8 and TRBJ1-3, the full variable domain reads GAGVSQSPRYKVAKRGQDVALRCDPISGHVSLFWYQQALGQGPEFLTYFQNEAQLDKSGLPSDRFFAERPEGSVSTLKIQRTQQEDSAVYLCASSPDRVNTIYFGEGSWLTVV.

DNA for the CDR3: TGTGCCTGGAGGAGACAGGGCAACTCCTACGAGCAGTACTTC. It translates to CAWRRQGNSYEQYF. The chain has TRBV30 and TRBJ2-7, with TRBD1 matching 7 bases. Looked up from germline, CDR1 is GTSNPN and CDR2 is SVGIG (reference sequence). The CDR3 runs 14 residues. The trim removed 3 bases at V and 0 bases at J, leaving 5 bases unmatched. Variable domain in full (rest from reference TRBV30 and TRBJ2-7): SQTIHQWPATLVQPVGSPLSLECTVEGTSNPNLYWYRQAAGRGLQLLFYSVGIGQISSEVPQNLSASRPQDRQFILSSKKLLLSDSGFYLCAWRRQGNSYEQYFGPGTRLTVT.

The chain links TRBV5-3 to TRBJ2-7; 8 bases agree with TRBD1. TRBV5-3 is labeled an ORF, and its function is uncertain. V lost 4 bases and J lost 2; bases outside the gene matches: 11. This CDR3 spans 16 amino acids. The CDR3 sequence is CARSTAGTGRTYEQYF. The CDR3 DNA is TGTGCCAGAAGCACGGCTGGGACAGGCAGGACCTACGAGCAGTACTTC.

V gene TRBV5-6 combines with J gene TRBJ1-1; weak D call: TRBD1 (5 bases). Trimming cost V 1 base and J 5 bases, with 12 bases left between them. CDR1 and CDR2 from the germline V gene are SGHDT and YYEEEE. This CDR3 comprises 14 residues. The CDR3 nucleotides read TGTGCCAGCAGCTTGCAGGGTGCAAAGACTGAAGCTTTCTTT. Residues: CASSLQGAKTEAFF.

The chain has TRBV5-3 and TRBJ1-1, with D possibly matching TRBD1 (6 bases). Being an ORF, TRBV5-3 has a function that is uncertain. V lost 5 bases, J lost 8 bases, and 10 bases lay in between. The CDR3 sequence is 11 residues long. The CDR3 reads CARSLGAEAFF. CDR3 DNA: TGTGCCAGAAGTCTGGGGGCAGAAGCTTTCTTT.

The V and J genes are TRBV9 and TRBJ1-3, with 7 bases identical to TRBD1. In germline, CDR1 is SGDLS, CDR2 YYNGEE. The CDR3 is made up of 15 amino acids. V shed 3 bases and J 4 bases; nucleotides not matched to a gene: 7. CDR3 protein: CASSALTGMGNTIYF. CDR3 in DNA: TGTGCCAGCAGCGCCTTGACAGGGATGGGAAACACCATATATTTT.

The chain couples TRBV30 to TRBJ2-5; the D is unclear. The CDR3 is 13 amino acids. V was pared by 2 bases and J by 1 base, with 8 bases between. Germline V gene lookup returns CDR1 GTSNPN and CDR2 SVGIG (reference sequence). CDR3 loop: CAWSPPTQETQYF. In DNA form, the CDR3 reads TGTGCCTGGAGTCCGCCTACCCAAGAGACCCAGTACTTC.

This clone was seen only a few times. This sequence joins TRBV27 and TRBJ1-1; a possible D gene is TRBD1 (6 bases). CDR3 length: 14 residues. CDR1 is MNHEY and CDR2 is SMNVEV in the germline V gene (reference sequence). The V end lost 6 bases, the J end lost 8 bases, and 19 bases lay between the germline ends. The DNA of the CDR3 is TGTGCCAGCAGACTACTTGGACAGAACCCCGAAGCTTTCTTT. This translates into CASRLLGQNPEAFF.

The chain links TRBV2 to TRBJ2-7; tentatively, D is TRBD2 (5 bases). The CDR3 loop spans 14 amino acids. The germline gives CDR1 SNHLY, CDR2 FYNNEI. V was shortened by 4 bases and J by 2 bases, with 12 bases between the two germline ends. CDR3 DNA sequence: TGTGCCAGCAGTGTTGGGCCCGGGGCCTACGAGCAGTACTTC. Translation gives CASSVGPGAYEQYF.